This T cell receptor beta chain was recorded in a study of cytomegalovirus exposure and HLA in healthy donors. Whole-study results and caveats: In a later analysis, compared with equally common non-associated chains, HLA-associated beta chains were more expanded.

PCR was performed using 60 Vbeta and 13 Jbeta primers. Method: immunoSEQ multiplex PCR; TCRdb's copy keeps in-frame clones and lacks some. The repertoire has roughly 71,000 clones, 60% to 75% of them found once; the top ten carry roughly 20%. Germline V gene sequence: CDR1 MDHEN, CDR2 SYDVKM. The V gene lost 7 bases and the J gene lost 9 bases, with 10 bases spanning the gap. This CDR3 region has 11 residues. Comment on this clone: The antigen is unknown.

The clonotype originates from a man aged 35-49 years in good health and CMV-seropositive. The rearrangement uses TRBV28 and TRBJ2-1, with D unresolved. The sequencing sample was made of PBMCs. CDR3 protein: CASTGVGEQFF. The CDR3 DNA follows: TGTGCCAGCACAGGTGTTGGTGAGCAGTTCTTC.